One and the same sample provided the 22 T cell receptor beta chains below, sequenced in a study of chronic HIV infection and antiretroviral therapy. Via MiXCR, TCRdb re-called the 5' RACE reads, giving one row per CDR3 protein. The sample consists of under 55,000 distinct CDR3 sequences, about 20% of them appearing once. The specimen was peripheral blood. Receptor source: an adult who had HIV and had not received antiretroviral therapy, or was an uninfected healthy control (not recorded which).

The chain joins TRBV5-1 to TRBJ1-4; 7 bases are shared with TRBD1. Trimming cost V 4 bases and J 7 bases; bases outside gene matches: 7. Germline CDR1 and CDR2: SGHRS and YFSETQ. The CDR3 is made up of 14 amino acids. The CDR3 region is CASSPREGAEKLFF. The CDR3 nucleotides read TGCGCCAGCAGCCCCCGGGAGGGGGCTGAAAAACTGTTTTTT. The full variable domain, rest sourced from reference TRBV5-1 and TRBJ1-4, is KAGVTQTPRYLIKTRGQQVTLSCSPISGHRSVSWYQQTPGQGLQFLFEYFSETQRNKGNFPGRFSGRQFSNSRSEMNVSTLELGDSALYLCASSPREGAEKLFFGSGTQLSVL.

The chain has TRBV30 and TRBJ1-1; a weak D match, TRBD1 (6 bases). Trimming removed 3 bases from V and 8 bases from J, with 13 bases in between. Germline CDR1 is GTSNPN and CDR2 is SVGIG (reference sequence). The CDR3 contains 12 residues. CDR3 region: CAWSPGGAEAFF. Written as DNA, the CDR3 is TGTGCCTGGAGCCCGGGGGGCGCCGAAGCTTTCTTT.

The chain is built from TRBV6-5 and TRBJ1-1; D unresolved. V lost 6 bases, J lost 0 bases, and 11 bases lay in between. In germline, CDR1 is MNHEY, CDR2 SVGAGI. CDR3 size: 14 residues. The CDR3 DNA follows: TGTGCCAGCAGCCTAAAGACCCTGAACACTGAAGCTTTCTTT. Its protein product is CASSLKTLNTEAFF.

The chain links TRBV3-1 to TRBJ2-2; D tentatively fits TRBD1 or TRBD2 (5 bases each). Germline loops: CDR1 LGHDT, CDR2 YNNKEL (reference sequence). The V gene lost 0 bases and the J gene lost 5 bases, with 16 bases spanning the gap. This CDR3 has 17 amino acids. The CDR3 reads CASSQDQGRAGTGELFF. CDR3 DNA: TGTGCCAGCAGCCAAGATCAGGGACGAGCTGGGACCGGGGAGCTGTTTTTT.

The V and J genes are TRBV9 and TRBJ2-7; no reliable D call. Germline CDR1 SGDLS, CDR2 YYNGEE. This CDR3 spans 13 amino acids. The V end was cut by 4 bases, the J end by 7 bases, with 15 bases between. The DNA for the CDR3 is TGTGCCAGCAGCCCTGGACGCCAGTGGGAGCAGTACTTC. It is translated as CASSPGRQWEQYF. The full variable domain, its missing parts supplied by reference TRBV9 and TRBJ2-7, is DSGVTQTPKHLITATGQRVTLRCSPRSGDLSVYWYQQSLDQGLQFLIQYYNGEERAKGNILERFSAQQFPDLHSELNLSSLELGDSALYFCASSPGRQWEQYFGPGTRLTVT.

The V gene is TRBV6-5, the J gene TRBJ1-5; unclear D gene. The CDR3 extends over 13 amino acids. Germline V gives CDR1 MNHEY, CDR2 SVGAGI. The V gene lost 6 bases and the J gene lost 7 bases, with 13 bases spanning the gap. Here the CDR3 reads CASRGGTKQPQHF. The DNA of the CDR3 is TGTGCCAGCAGGGGTGGCACGAAGCAGCCCCAGCATTTT.

The V gene is TRBV6-5, the J gene TRBJ2-6; D possibly uses TRBD1 or TRBD2 (5 bases each). Per germline, CDR1 MNHEY and CDR2 SVGAGI. The CDR3 loop spans 17 amino acids. Trimming left V 3 bases short and J 2 bases short, with 14 bases between. In DNA, the CDR3 is TGTGCCAGCAGTTATTCCGGGACGACAACTGGGGCCAACGTCCTGACTTTC. Residues: CASSYSGTTTGANVLTF.

The chain combines TRBV11-2 with TRBJ2-3; 13 bases match TRBD2. The CDR3 loop spans 16 amino acids. V gave up 2 bases and J gave up 7 bases; unmatched junction bases: 6. The V gene's germline CDR1 is SGHAT and CDR2 FQNNGV. DNA for the CDR3: TGTGCCAGCAGCTTAATGGTGGGACTAGCGGGAAATACGCAGTATTTT. It yields the protein CASSLMVGLAGNTQYF.

This clonotype was found many times. The chain joins TRBV10-1 to TRBJ1-1; no definite D call. In germline, CDR1 is WNHNN, CDR2 SYGVQD (reference sequence). V was trimmed by 8 bases and J by 3 bases, leaving 16 bases between them. CDR3 size: 14 residues. For the CDR3, the DNA is TGCGCCAGCGTTACTGGACCGAGCGACACTGAAGCTTTCTTT. Its translation is CASVTGPSDTEAFF.

This clonotype showed up just a few times. The chain joins TRBV6-2 or TRBV6-3 to TRBJ2-5; D tentatively fits TRBD1 or TRBD2 (6 bases each). CDR1 is MNHEY, CDR2 SVGEGT, per germline. The length of the CDR3 is 15 residues. Trimming took off 2 bases at V and 1 base at J, with 11 bases between the two ends. The CDR3 loop reads CASSYEGGFQETQYF. CDR3 DNA: TGTGCCAGCAGTTACGAGGGGGGCTTCCAAGAGACCCAGTACTTC.

The chain recombines TRBV28 with TRBJ1-5, with D perhaps matching TRBD1 (6 bases). Germline V gene lookup returns CDR1 MDHEN and CDR2 SYDVKM. The CDR3 loop spans 16 amino acids. V lost 7 bases, J lost 5 bases, and 21 bases lay in between. The CDR3, as DNA: TGTGCCAGCACTCCTGGGGTGCAGGGGACTTATCAGCCCCAGCATTTT. It encodes CASTPGVQGTYQPQHF.

This clonotype was observed a handful of times. The rearrangement links TRBV29-1 to TRBJ1-3, with D unclear. The CDR3 is 13 residues long. The germline gives CDR1 SQVTM, CDR2 ANQGSEA. V was shortened by 2 bases and J by 3 bases, with 8 bases between the two germline ends. The CDR3 nucleotides read TGCAGCGTTGAACCCAAGTATGGAAACACCATATATTTT. Encoded protein: CSVEPKYGNTIYF.

This clonotype was counted ten times or more. J is TRBJ2-3 and V is TRBV3-1; 8 bases fit TRBD2. This CDR3 contains 14 residues. With V trimmed by 4 bases and J by 6 bases, 6 bases remained unmatched. Germline CDR1 LGHDT, CDR2 YNNKEL (reference sequence). This CDR3 is CASSLVAGIDTQYF. CDR3 bases: TGTGCCAGCAGCCTAGTAGCGGGAATCGATACGCAGTATTTT.

The V and J genes are TRBV7-2 and TRBJ2-3; D is unresolved. Germline CDR1 reads SGHTA; CDR2 reads FQGNSA. The V gene lost 4 bases and the J gene lost 3 bases, with 14 bases spanning the gap. The CDR3 covers 15 residues. The CDR3: CASSSQIGATDTQYF. CDR3 nucleotide sequence: TGTGCCAGCAGCTCCCAAATAGGAGCTACAGATACGCAGTATTTT. The whole variable domain, remainder taken from reference TRBV7-2 and TRBJ2-3, is GAGVSQSPSNKVTEKGKDVELRCDPISGHTALYWYRQSLGQGLEFLIYFQGNSAPDKSGLPSDRFSAERTGGSVSTLTIQRTQQEDSAVYLCASSSQIGATDTQYFGPGTRLTVL.

In its sample, this clonotype was seen a few times. The chain is built from TRBV3-1 and TRBJ2-7; D possibly corresponds to TRBD2 (5 bases). V dropped 2 bases and J dropped 2 bases, with 16 bases sitting between them. This CDR3 contains 16 residues. Germline CDR1 and CDR2: LGHDT and YNNKEL (reference sequence). For the CDR3, the DNA is TGTGCCAGCAGCCAACCCGGACTCCAGCGCACCTACGAGCAGTACTTC. Its protein product is CASSQPGLQRTYEQYF.

The sample holds a few counts of this clonotype. V gene TRBV28 combines with J gene TRBJ1-2; TRBD1 is a possible D gene (6 bases). The V end lost 7 bases, the J end lost 0 bases, and 15 bases lay between the germline ends. Germline assignment: CDR1 MDHEN and CDR2 SYDVKM. The CDR3 is 15 amino acids. The CDR3 loop reads CASKAGVWANYGYTF. CDR3 nucleotides: TGTGCCAGCAAAGCAGGGGTATGGGCTAACTATGGCTACACCTTC.

The chain couples TRBV11-2 to TRBJ1-4, with a weak D call TRBD1 (6 bases). This CDR3 region has 13 residues. The germline V and J ends were trimmed by 4 bases and 8 bases, with 11 bases remaining between them. Germline values: CDR1 SGHAT, CDR2 FQNNGV. CDR3 nucleotide sequence: TGTGCCAGCAGCTACAGGGTCGAGGAAAAACTGTTTTTT. Amino acids: CASSYRVEEKLFF.

The rearrangement links TRBV5-4 to TRBJ1-4, with unresolved D. The CDR3 loop spans 15 amino acids. V lost 0 bases and J 0 bases, leaving 6 bases between the germline ends. Looked up from germline, CDR1 is SGHNT and CDR2 is YYREEE (reference sequence). CDR3 protein: CASSLGRATNEKLFF. The CDR3, as DNA: TGTGCCAGCAGCTTGGGGAGGGCAACTAATGAAAAACTGTTTTTT. Filled out from reference TRBV5-4 and TRBJ1-4, the complete variable domain reads ETGVTQSPTHLIKTRGQQVTLRCSSQSGHNTVSWYQQALGQGPQFIFQYYREEENGRGNFPPRFSGLQFPNYSSELNVNALELDDSALYLCASSLGRATNEKLFFGSGTQLSVL.

This clonotype was recorded at least ten times. The V and J genes are TRBV6-5 and TRBJ1-1; D is undetermined. Germline CDR1 MNHEY, CDR2 SVGAGI. This CDR3 region has 13 residues. The ends were cut back, 2 bases at V and 5 bases at J, with 9 bases in the middle. The CDR3 reads CASSYRTGTEAFF. DNA of the CDR3: TGTGCCAGCAGTTACCGTACGGGAACTGAAGCTTTCTTT.

This chain connects TRBV10-2 to TRBJ2-3, with D unclear. V lost 4 bases to trimming and J lost 6 bases, with 8 bases between them. CDR3 length equals 12 residues. CDR1 is WSHSY, CDR2 SAAADI, per germline. DNA for the CDR3: TGCGCCAGCAGTGTCTCGAGGGATACGCAGTATTTT. It specifies CASSVSRDTQYF.

This clonotype has more than one count but fewer than ten. The J gene is TRBJ1-1, the V gene TRBV12-3 or TRBV12-4, with D possibly being TRBD1 (6 bases). Trimming left V 5 bases short and J 6 bases short, with 13 bases between. The CDR3 is 13 amino acids. The CDR3, as DNA: TGTGCCAGCAGTCAAAGGGGGATGGCTGAAGCTTTCTTT. Protein: CASSQRGMAEAFF.

This clonotype was observed at least ten times. The chain recombines TRBV4-2 with TRBJ1-1; D gene unclear. The V gene's germline CDR1 is LGHNA and CDR2 YNFKEQ. Trimming removed 7 bases at V and 4 bases at J, with 19 bases between. The CDR3 extends over 15 amino acids. The chain's CDR3 is CASKTNFLGSTEAFF. The CDR3 DNA reads TGTGCCAGCAAAACAAACTTCCTGGGGAGCACTGAAGCTTTCTTT.